The T cell receptor beta chain described here comes from a study of T cells after yellow fever vaccination. Study-level background: Researchers used SMART-Seq v4 Ultra Low Input to prepare fractions that had low cell numbers.

Whole-study results and caveats: It was a small share of clonotypes that appeared in both CD4 and CD8 compartments. Post-booster reappearance was seen for most primary-vaccination clones (about 96% CD4, around 90% CD8). Though weaker, the secondary response peaked faster, on day 5 versus 15.

This clonotype was counted only a few times. Its specificity is not known. One entry per CDR3 protein results from TCRdb running MiXCR on the 5' RACE reads. Of roughly 310,000 distinct CDR3 sequences detected, around 3.6% appear once; the ten largest clones hold roughly a quarter. The CDR3 consists of 13 residues. V was clipped by 7 bases and J by 7 bases, with 16 bases between them. CDR1 is PRHDT and CDR2 is FYEKMQ in the germline V gene (reference sequence). This sequence joins TRBV13 and TRBJ2-5, with a weak D call TRBD2 (5 bases). The TCR sequence derives from a man between 18 and 29 years old who received the YFV17D yellow fever vaccine. The sample in question was PBMCs, obtained on the day of the yellow fever booster vaccination. CDR3 loop: CASTPGDRGTQYF. As DNA, the CDR3 is TGTGCCAGCACACCAGGCGACCGGGGGACCCAGTACTTC. The complete variable domain, with remaining parts taken from reference TRBV13 and TRBJ2-5, reads AAGVIQSPRHLIKEKRETATLKCYPIPRHDTVYWYQQGPGQDPQFLISFYEKMQSDKGSIPDRFSAQQFSDYHSELNMSSLELGDSALYFCASTPGDRGTQYFGPGTRLLVL.